These 20 T cell receptor beta chains were all obtained from the same sample, sequenced in a study of regulatory T cells in long-lasting Graves disease. Construction of the TCR beta libraries employed iRepertoire HTBI primers in conjunction with Arm-PCR of CDR3 regions. TCRdb redid the calling of the multiplex PCR reads with MiXCR, one entry per CDR3 protein. This sample has 350,000 to 450,000 distinct CDR3 sequences; about 15% occur once, and the top ten carry around 7.6%. Sample time point: newly diagnosed GD, antithyroid drugs for less than 3 months. Generation of the TCR library employed RNA extracted from PBMCs. These data were likewise used in another study, on T cells in Graves' hyperthyroidism and ophthalmopathy.

The sample here was peripheral blood mononuclear cells (PBMCs), taken at new diagnosis, from a patient treated with antithyroid drugs. Source of these receptors: a middle-aged woman with Graves disease.

The chain has TRBV4-3 and TRBJ2-1; the D is unclear. With 3 bases removed from V and 0 bases from J, the gap between germline ends came to 9 bases. Germline CDR1 reads LGHNA; CDR2 reads YSLEER. The CDR3 runs 15 residues. CDR3 nucleotide sequence: TGCGCCAGCAGCCAGGTGGCCAACTCCTACAATGAGCAGTTCTTC. Protein: CASSQVANSYNEQFF.

This clonotype was seen ten or more times. CDR3 in amino acids: CASSLRTLGETQYF. The CDR3 DNA reads as TGTGCCAGCAGCCTCCGAACCCTGGGGGAGACCCAGTACTTC. V usage is TRBV7-2 and J usage is TRBJ2-5; D is unclear. Germline V gene lookup returns CDR1 SGHTA and CDR2 FQGNSA. The CDR3 sequence is 14 residues long. Trimming cost V 5 bases and J 5 bases, with 15 bases left between them.

This clonotype showed up many times. The chain couples TRBV11-2 to TRBJ1-6, with no clear D. This CDR3 is 13 amino acids long. Trimming shortened V by 0 bases and J by 7 bases, and 4 bases separated the two germline ends. Germline V CDR1 and CDR2: SGHAT, FQNNGV. The CDR3 region has the DNA TGTGCCAGCAGCTTAGAACCGAATTCACCCCTCCACTTT. Residues: CASSLEPNSPLHF.

There are many counts of this clonotype. The chain recombines TRBV6-2 or TRBV6-3 with TRBJ2-1, with D possibly matching TRBD2 (6 bases). With 7 bases removed from V and 0 bases from J, the gap between germline ends came to 19 bases. Germline V gene lookup returns CDR1 MNHEY and CDR2 SVGEGT. The CDR3 length is 17 residues. The CDR3 here is CASTSGVGGSSYNEQFF. For the CDR3, the DNA is TGTGCCAGCACCTCGGGAGTAGGCGGAAGCTCCTACAATGAGCAGTTCTTC.

V usage is TRBV4-1 and J usage is TRBJ2-2; D perhaps matches TRBD1 (6 bases). V was trimmed by 4 bases and J by 3 bases, leaving 12 bases between them. The CDR3 consists of 15 residues. Germline V gene lookup returns CDR1 MGHRA and CDR2 YSYEKL. The CDR3 spells CASSPGTFHTGELFF. CDR3 sequence (DNA): TGCGCCAGCAGCCCCGGGACATTTCACACCGGGGAGCTGTTTTTT.

The J gene is TRBJ1-1, the V gene TRBV3-1, with D unresolved. Germline V gives CDR1 LGHDT, CDR2 YNNKEL (reference sequence). This CDR3 spans 14 amino acids. Trimming left V 6 bases short and J 0 bases short, with 11 bases between. The CDR3 sequence is CASRSSPMNTEAFF. For the CDR3, the DNA is TGTGCCAGCAGATCCTCACCCATGAACACTGAAGCTTTCTTT.

This clonotype showed up many times. The chain joins TRBV29-1 to TRBJ2-2; the match to TRBD2 covers 9 bases. The CDR3 is 17 residues long. From germline, CDR1 is SQVTM and CDR2 ANQGSEA. The V gene end was trimmed by 5 bases and the J gene end by 2 bases; junction bases not matched to a gene: 12. The CDR3 DNA reads TGCAGCGTTTCTTATAGCGGGAGACCGCACAACACCGGGGAGCTGTTTTTT. Its translation is CSVSYSGRPHNTGELFF.

This clonotype was counted at least ten times. The genes are TRBV6-1 and TRBJ1-5; 11 nucleotides align to TRBD1. Trimming removed 6 bases from V and 3 bases from J; junction bases left unmatched: 7. The germline CDR1 and CDR2 sequences are MNHNS and SASEGT. The CDR3 is 16 amino acids. The CDR3 spells CASRRTGGPLNQPQHF. The DNA of the CDR3 is TGTGCCAGCAGGCGGACAGGGGGCCCACTCAATCAGCCCCAGCATTTT.

The chain is built from TRBV9 and TRBJ2-7; weak D call: TRBD1 (6 bases). Germline CDR1 SGDLS, CDR2 YYNGEE. The V end was cut by 0 bases, the J end by 3 bases, with 10 bases between. There are 14 residues in the CDR3. The CDR3 loop is CASSVDPGHYEQYF. DNA for the CDR3: TGTGCCAGCAGCGTAGACCCGGGACACTACGAGCAGTACTTC. Variable domain in full (rest from reference TRBV9 and TRBJ2-7): DSGVTQTPKHLITATGQRVTLRCSPRSGDLSVYWYQQSLDQGLQFLIQYYNGEERAKGNILERFSAQQFPDLHSELNLSSLELGDSALYFCASSVDPGHYEQYFGPGTRLTVT.

This chain connects TRBV15 to TRBJ2-1; 11 nucleotides align to TRBD2. Germline V lookup: CDR1 LNHNV, CDR2 YYDKDF (reference sequence). The CDR3 has 21 amino acids. The J segment lost 0 bases and the V segment lost 5 bases, leaving 18 bases of the junction unmatched. In DNA form, the CDR3 reads TGTGCCACCAGCGCCCCCGGGGCTAGCGGGAGGCCGCCGAGCTCCTACAATGAGCAGTTCTTC. Its translation: CATSAPGASGRPPSSYNEQFF.

The chain combines TRBV6-5 with TRBJ1-2; the D gene is possibly TRBD1 (5 bases). The V end was cut by 3 bases, the J end by 1 base, with 15 bases between. This CDR3 is 16 amino acids long. The V gene's germline CDR1 is MNHEY and CDR2 SVGAGI. The CDR3 nucleotides are TGTGCCAGCAGTTATAGCGCAGGGTTTTTTAACTATGGCTACACCTTC. It encodes CASSYSAGFFNYGYTF.

There are a few counts of this clonotype. J is TRBJ1-1 and V is TRBV9, with TRBD1 matching 10 bases. This CDR3 has 16 amino acids. Unmatched junction bases numbered 10, after V lost 4 bases and J lost 4 bases. Germline lookup yields CDR1 SGDLS and CDR2 YYNGEE. CDR3 DNA: TGTGCCAGCAGCACATCCTCCGGGACAGGGGTCACTGAAGCTTTCTTT. Protein product: CASSTSSGTGVTEAFF.

This clonotype has at least ten counts. The J gene is TRBJ2-5, the V gene TRBV6-1; TRBD2 aligns across 9 bases. This CDR3 comprises 16 residues. V lost 6 bases to trimming and J lost 1 base; unmatched junction nucleotides: 9. CDR1 and CDR2 from the germline V gene are MNHNS and SASEGT. CDR3 coding DNA: TGTGCCAGCAGCATAGGAAGACTAGCGGCCCAAGAGACCCAGTACTTC. Amino acids: CASSIGRLAAQETQYF.

The chain combines TRBV6-1 with TRBJ2-1; TRBD2 aligns across 12 bases. Germline V gene sequence: CDR1 MNHNS, CDR2 SASEGT. CDR3 length: 16 amino acids. With 5 bases clipped from V and 2 bases from J, the junction kept 4 bases outside the gene matches. The CDR3 loop reads CASSTTSGSPYNEQFF. CDR3 in DNA: TGTGCCAGCAGTACGACTAGCGGGAGCCCCTACAATGAGCAGTTCTTC.

As for this clonotype: Just one base apart from a much larger clone, this may be a read error. The chain employs TRBV12-3 or TRBV12-4 and TRBJ1-4; 9 nucleotides match TRBD1. The CDR3 is 14 amino acids. CDR3 nucleotide sequence: TGTGCCAGCAGTCAACAGGGGGCTAATGAAGAACTGTTTTTT. It yields the protein CASSQQGANEELFF.

This clonotype was counted many times. This sequence joins TRBV20-1 and TRBJ1-1; D is perhaps TRBD1 (6 bases). The CDR3 is 13 amino acids. Trimming pared 1 base from V and 4 bases from J, leaving 10 bases between. Germline CDR1 and CDR2: DFQATT and SNEGSKA (reference sequence). CDR3 nucleotides: TGCAGTGCTAGAGGACAGGTTGGCACTGAAGCTTTCTTT. Residues: CSARGQVGTEAFF.

Many counts were recorded for this clonotype. The V and J genes are TRBV2 and TRBJ2-1, with 10 bases aligning to TRBD1. CDR3 size: 13 residues. Trimming took 10 bases from V and 6 from J; bases not matched to a gene: 6. CDR1 SNHLY and CDR2 FYNNEI come from the germline V gene. CDR3 protein: CATPGTGVNEQFF. The CDR3 nucleotides are TGTGCCACCCCCGGGACAGGGGTCAATGAGCAGTTCTTC.

This clonotype occurred many times. The V gene is TRBV28, the J gene TRBJ1-6, with 8 nucleotides matching TRBD1. Trimming removed 5 bases from V and 6 bases from J; junction bases left unmatched: 6. The CDR3 consists of 15 residues. Germline V gene sequence: CDR1 MDHEN, CDR2 SYDVKM. Written as DNA, the CDR3 is TGTGCCAGCAGTACAGCAGGGGGCCCTAATTCACCCCTCCACTTT. Amino acid sequence: CASSTAGGPNSPLHF.

This clonotype has ten or more counts. V is TRBV12-3 or TRBV12-4 and J is TRBJ2-5, with TRBD1 as a possible D gene (5 bases). This CDR3 has 13 residues. V gave up 6 bases and J gave up 5 bases, with 13 bases separating them. Here the CDR3 reads CASSLRRGETQYF. The CDR3 DNA reads TGTGCCAGCAGCTTACGTAGGGGCGAGACCCAGTACTTC.

This clonotype was detected ten times or more. The CDR3 nucleotides read TGTGCCAGCAGCCGAGTCGCAACTAATGAAAAACTGTTTTTT. Residues: CASSRVATNEKLFF. V is TRBV28 and J is TRBJ1-4; D is undetermined. Trimming took 6 bases from V and 0 from J, leaving 8 bases between them. The CDR3 sequence is 14 residues long. Germline values: CDR1 MDHEN, CDR2 SYDVKM.